The 7 T cell receptor beta chains listed next were all sequenced from one sample in a study of CD8+ T cells in alopecia areata. Treatment reported: oral pan-JAK inhibitor, 5-10 mg twice daily. As the sequencing template, cDNA was produced by extracting RNA and reverse transcribing it. The repertoire was sequenced with immunoSEQ multiplex PCR; TCRdb's copy has only in-frame clones and lacks some. The table has about 140,000 clones, 86% seen once. The sample here was CD8+ T cells sorted from blood, taken at week 4, from a patient treated with tofacitinib. The receptors were gathered from a human donor with alopecia areata.

V gene TRBV4-1 combines with J gene TRBJ1-1, with a weak D call TRBD1 (5 bases). Trimming shortened V by 4 bases and J by 7 bases, and 16 bases separated the two germline ends. The CDR3 runs to 14 residues. Germline V lookup: CDR1 MGHRA, CDR2 YSYEKL. The CDR3 DNA sequence: TGCGCCAGCAGCCCTCTCGGGGCTTGGGGTGAAGCTTTCTTT. This encodes CASSPLGAWGEAFF.

The V and J genes are TRBV11-1 and TRBJ2-1; D may be TRBD1 or TRBD2 (5 bases each). This CDR3 contains 15 residues. Deletions cut 4 bases from V and 1 base from J, with 11 bases between. CDR1 and CDR2 from the germline V gene are SGHAT and FQDESV (reference sequence). The CDR3 nucleotides are TGTGCCAGCAGCTCGGGACCGCTGTCCTACAATGAGCAGTTCTTC. Encoded protein: CASSSGPLSYNEQFF.

V is TRBV7-6 and J is TRBJ1-1; 11 bases line up with TRBD1. The CDR3 is 16 amino acids. In germline, CDR1 is SGHVS, CDR2 FNYEAQ. V shed 5 bases, J shed 3 bases, and the junction held 8 bases outside the gene matches. The CDR3 loop is CASSPGQGGLDTEAFF. The CDR3 nucleotides read TGTGCCAGCAGCCCGGGACAGGGGGGCCTTGACACTGAAGCTTTCTTT.

This rearrangement joins TRBV9 to TRBJ2-2; 10 bases map to TRBD1. V was pared by 3 bases and J by 3 bases, with 5 bases of the junction left unmatched. Germline CDR1 and CDR2: SGDLS and YYNGEE. The CDR3 consists of 16 residues. The CDR3 DNA reads as TGTGCCAGCAGCGGACAGGGGGCGTGGGACACCGGGGAGCTGTTTTTT. This sequence encodes CASSGQGAWDTGELFF. The whole variable domain, remainder taken from reference TRBV9 and TRBJ2-2, is DSGVTQTPKHLITATGQRVTLRCSPRSGDLSVYWYQQSLDQGLQFLIQYYNGEERAKGNILERFSAQQFPDLHSELNLSSLELGDSALYFCASSGQGAWDTGELFFGEGSRLTVL.

The rearrangement joins TRBV5-4 to TRBJ2-1; the D gene is possibly TRBD2 (5 bases). This CDR3 spans 12 amino acids. Looked up from germline, CDR1 is SGHNT and CDR2 is YYREEE (reference sequence). Trimming stripped 2 bases from V and 9 bases from J, with 9 bases between. The CDR3 bases are TGTGCCAGCAGCTTCGGGGATACTGAGCAGTTCTTC. Its translation: CASSFGDTEQFF.

The J gene is TRBJ1-1, the V gene TRBV7-9, with unresolved D. V dropped 5 bases and J dropped 5 bases, with 9 bases sitting between them. Looked up from germline, CDR1 is SEHNR and CDR2 is FQNEAQ (reference sequence). CDR3 length: 12 residues. The CDR3 sequence: CASSPPRTEAFF. The CDR3 bases are TGTGCCAGCAGCCCTCCCAGGACTGAAGCTTTCTTT. Together with reference TRBV7-9 and TRBJ1-1, the CDR3 gives the full variable domain: DTGVSQNPRHKITKRGQNVTFRCDPISEHNRLYWYRQTLGQGPEFLTYFQNEAQLEKSRLLSDRFSAERPKGSFSTLEIQRTEQGDSAMYLCASSPPRTEAFFGQGTRLTVV.

The V call is TRBV13, the J call TRBJ1-3; D not certain. Germline loops: CDR1 PRHDT, CDR2 FYEKMQ (reference sequence). The CDR3 spans 14 residues. The V end was cut by 3 bases, the J end by 0 bases, with 6 bases between. The CDR3: CASSFQSSGNTIYF. The CDR3 region has the DNA TGTGCCAGCAGCTTTCAGAGCTCTGGAAACACCATATATTTT. Looking up the rest from reference TRBV13 and TRBJ1-3 gives the full variable domain: AAGVIQSPRHLIKEKRETATLKCYPIPRHDTVYWYQQGPGQDPQFLISFYEKMQSDKGSIPDRFSAQQFSDYHSELNMSSLELGDSALYFCASSFQSSGNTIYFGEGSWLTVV.